The 13 T cell receptor beta chains given below trace back to one sample, sequenced in a study of T cells expressing NK-cell markers. No DNA is given; TCRdb re-called the 5' RACE reads and lists each CDR3 protein once. The sample shows fewer than 400,000 distinct CDR3 sequences, and roughly 5.5% sits with its ten largest clones. Material for sequencing was blood T cells: a sorted CD56 or NKG2C T cell subset, CD4+ or CD8+ T cells, or bulk PBMC T cells (not recorded which). These receptors came from a man aged 18-70 years in good health.

The rearrangement joins TRBV6-1 to TRBJ1-2; there is no DNA to check the TCRdb D call of TRBD1. Germline assignment: CDR1 MNHNS and CDR2 SASEGT. The CDR3 contains 13 residues. CDR3 in amino acids: CASRTGDSHGYTF.

V and J are TRBV29-1 and TRBJ1-1. From germline, CDR1 is SQVTM and CDR2 ANQGSEA. The CDR3 consists of 16 residues. The CDR3 reads CSVEVPGLTHTPEAFF.

The genes are TRBV5-1 and TRBJ1-3; TCRdb designates TRBD1, a call that cannot be tested without DNA. The CDR3 has 17 amino acids. Germline V gene lookup returns CDR1 SGHRS and CDR2 YFSETQ. Here the CDR3 reads CASSLDDARGPGNTIYF.

The genes are TRBV14 and TRBJ2-5; the TRBD1 assignment by TCRdb is unverifiable without DNA. The CDR3 has 14 residues. CDR1 and CDR2 from the germline V gene are SGHDN and FVKESK. The CDR3 loop is CASSQVSREETQYF.

The J gene is TRBJ2-3, the V gene TRBV4-2; as DNA is missing, the TRBD2 call by TCRdb cannot be tested. The CDR3 loop spans 16 amino acids. Germline V gene lookup returns CDR1 LGHNA and CDR2 YNFKEQ. The CDR3 spells CASSQAVAGGTDTQYF.

The chain employs TRBV6-1 and TRBJ2-1; TCRdb's assignment of TRBD2 cannot be checked, as there is no DNA. CDR3 length: 12 amino acids. Germline CDR1 and CDR2: MNHNS and SASEGT. The CDR3: CASTSFGPEQFF.

The chain recombines TRBV9 with TRBJ2-6. The V gene's germline CDR1 is SGDLS and CDR2 YYNGEE. There are 18 residues in the CDR3. This chain's CDR3 is CASSVAGIAFSGANVLTF. Supplemented by reference TRBV9 and TRBJ2-6, the full variable domain reads DSGVTQTPKHLITATGQRVTLRCSPRSGDLSVYWYQQSLDQGLQFLIQYYNGEERAKGNILERFSAQQFPDLHSELNLSSLELGDSALYFCASSVAGIAFSGANVLTFGAGSRLTVL.

The V and J genes are TRBV21-1 and TRBJ2-2. TRBV21-1 is a documented pseudogene. The CDR3 runs to 17 residues. The chain's CDR3 is CASSPICERSNTGELFF.

The chain links TRBV13 to TRBJ2-3; TCRdb designates TRBD2, a call that cannot be tested without DNA. The CDR3 is 17 residues long. Looked up from germline, CDR1 is PRHDT and CDR2 is FYEKMQ (reference sequence). The CDR3 here is CASSSRRASGHTDTQYF.

This rearrangement joins TRBV20-1 to TRBJ2-5; TCRdb outputs TRBD1, but without DNA this stays unchecked. This CDR3 is built from 14 residues. Germline values: CDR1 DFQATT, CDR2 SNEGSKA (reference sequence). The chain's CDR3 is CSASSGTGQETQYF.

The gene calls are TRBV11-2 and TRBJ1-4; the D gene TCRdb calls, TRBD1, cannot be checked with no DNA. The germline V gene has CDR1 SGHAT and CDR2 FQNNGV. CDR3 length equals 15 residues. This CDR3 reads CASSPYRGLREKLFF.

The V gene is TRBV7-2, the J gene TRBJ2-7. CDR1 is SGHTA and CDR2 is FQGNSA in the germline V gene. CDR3 length: 14 amino acids. The CDR3 loop is CASSLAQKIREQYF.

The V call is TRBV7-9, the J call TRBJ1-3; TCRdb's D call of TRBD1 is untestable without DNA. The germline V gene encodes CDR1 SEHNR and CDR2 FQNEAQ (reference sequence). CDR3 size: 15 residues. This CDR3 reads CASSTGDTMGNTIYF. Supplemented by reference TRBV7-9 and TRBJ1-3, the full variable domain reads DTGVSQNPRHKITKRGQNVTFRCDPISEHNRLYWYRQTLGQGPEFLTYFQNEAQLEKSRLLSDRFSAERPKGSFSTLEIQRTEQGDSAMYLCASSTGDTMGNTIYFGEGSWLTVV.